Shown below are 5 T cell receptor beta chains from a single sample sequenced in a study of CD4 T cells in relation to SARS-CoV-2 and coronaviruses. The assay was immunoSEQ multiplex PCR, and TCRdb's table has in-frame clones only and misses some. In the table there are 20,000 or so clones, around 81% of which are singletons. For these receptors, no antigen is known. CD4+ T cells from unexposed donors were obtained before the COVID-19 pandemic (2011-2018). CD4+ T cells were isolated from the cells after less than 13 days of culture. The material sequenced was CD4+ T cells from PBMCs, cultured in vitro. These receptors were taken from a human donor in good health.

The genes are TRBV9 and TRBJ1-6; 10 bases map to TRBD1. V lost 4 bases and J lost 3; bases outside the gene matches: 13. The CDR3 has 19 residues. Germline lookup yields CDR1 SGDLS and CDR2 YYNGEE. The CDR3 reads CASSPQGTGAGGYNSPLHF. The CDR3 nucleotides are TGTGCCAGCAGCCCCCAAGGGACAGGGGCCGGTGGCTATAATTCACCCCTCCACTTT.

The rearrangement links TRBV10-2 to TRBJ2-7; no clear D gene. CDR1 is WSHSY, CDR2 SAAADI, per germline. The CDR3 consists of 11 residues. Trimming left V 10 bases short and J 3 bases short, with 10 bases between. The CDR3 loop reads CATTNLYEQYF. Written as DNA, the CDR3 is TGCGCCACCACAAACCTCTACGAGCAGTACTTC.

CDR3 nucleotides: TGTGCCAGCAGTGAACTATCCGTCTACGAGCAGTACTTC. Translation gives CASSELSVYEQYF. This rearrangement joins TRBV25-1 to TRBJ2-7; D gene ambiguous. CDR3 length equals 13 residues. From germline, CDR1 is MGHDK and CDR2 SYGVNS. Trimming pared 2 bases from V and 3 bases from J, leaving 8 bases between.

CDR3 DNA sequence: TGTGCCAGCAGTGAAGCATTTAAGGCGGGGGTCCTCACAGATACGCAGTATTTT. Translation: CASSEAFKAGVLTDTQYF. The chain carries TRBV2 and TRBJ2-3; 7 positions match TRBD2. Germline CDR1 and CDR2: SNHLY and FYNNEI. V lost 0 bases, J lost 2 bases, and 11 bases stayed unmatched. This CDR3 is 18 amino acids long.

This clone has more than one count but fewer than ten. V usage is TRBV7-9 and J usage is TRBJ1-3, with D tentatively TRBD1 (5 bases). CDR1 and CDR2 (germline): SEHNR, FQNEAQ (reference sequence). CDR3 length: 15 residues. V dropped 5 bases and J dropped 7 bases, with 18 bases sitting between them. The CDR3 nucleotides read TGTGCCAGCAGCCCCCGTGGCAGGGCATCGAACACCATATATTTT. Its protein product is CASSPRGRASNTIYF. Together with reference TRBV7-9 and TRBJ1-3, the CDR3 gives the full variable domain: DTGVSQNPRHKITKRGQNVTFRCDPISEHNRLYWYRQTLGQGPEFLTYFQNEAQLEKSRLLSDRFSAERPKGSFSTLEIQRTEQGDSAMYLCASSPRGRASNTIYFGEGSWLTVV.